This T cell receptor beta chain comes out of a study of shared clonotypes between healthy human individuals. Study-level results: Unshared clonotypes carried lower generation probabilities than those common to all four donors.

Remarks on this clone: The antigen is not known.

Some 30,000 T cell genomes, or 200 ng DNA, went into the sorted-subset replicate PCRs. Profiling relied on immunoSEQ multiplex PCR, and the TCRdb table lists in-frame clones only, not all of them. This sample yields about 2,500,000 clones, of which more than 80% are seen a single time; around 0.14% belongs to the top ten. Trimming shortened V by 2 bases and J by 11 bases, and 10 bases separated the two germline ends. CDR3 size: 13 residues. CDR1 is MNHNS, CDR2 SASEGT, per germline. The chain is built from TRBV6-1 and TRBJ1-6, with D uncertain. This TCR came from a man aged 18 to 29 in good health. The sequencing sample was made of naive CD4+ T cells sorted from blood. Subset of the sample: CD45RA+ positively selected. This CDR3 reads CASSENDWAPLHF. CDR3 coding DNA: TGTGCCAGCAGTGAAAATGACTGGGCACCCCTCCACTTT.